A selection of T cell receptor beta chains follows, all from one sample in a study of CD8+CD57+ T cells in acquired aplastic anemia. MiXCR was run by TCRdb on the reads, yielding one entry per CDR3 protein. In the table there are under 250,000 distinct CDR3 sequences, around three fifths of which are singletons. Sequencing input: sorted CD4+, CD8+, or CD8+CD57+ T cells (not recorded which) from PBMCs. The source of these receptors is a human donor with aplastic anemia. CDR3s leave out the opening cysteine and the closing phenylalanine or tryptophan.

TRBV25-1,TRBJ2-4,TSSAKGTAKNIQY
TRBV20-1,TRBJ2-1,SASGPWNEQF
TRBV2,TRBJ1-6,ATREGTYNSPLH
TRBV2,TRBJ2-2,ASMVGRGRSGELF
TRBV13,TRBJ1-6,ASSFGGSRSPLH
TRBV20-1,TRBJ2-7,SARVAGGNEQY
TRBV5-1,TRBJ1-3,ASSYGQGGGSTIY
TRBV6-1,TRBJ1-3,ASSGTPEGNTIY
TRBV25-1,TRBJ2-1,ASSDPGHLSGEQF
TRBV24-1,TRBJ2-5,AAAGYGETQY
TRBV20-1,TRBJ2-3,SASTSGNTDTQY
TRBV2,TRBJ1-1,ASRPTWGGGTEAF
TRBV7-2,TRBJ2-7,ASSTSSGPYEQY
TRBV6-1,TRBJ2-7,ASSEVSGDLYEQY
TRBV5-6,TRBJ2-5,ASSFGETQY
TRBV2,TRBJ2-7,ASTADYEQY
TRBV20-1,TRBJ2-5,SASRQGGETQY
TRBV20-1,TRBJ1-5,GAYDHGAINQPQH
TRBV2,TRBJ1-4,ASSDRGTEKLF
TRBV20-1,TRBJ2-3,SAPTSGPQY
TRBV12-3/TRBV12-4,TRBJ1-1,ASSLLIGPEAF
TRBV2,TRBJ1-6,ANQDRVQSPLH
TRBV10-3,TRBJ2-5,AISESDGKETQY
TRBV9,TRBJ2-5,ASSPVGQQETQY
TRBV12-3/TRBV12-4,TRBJ2-1,ASSPGLVNEQF
TRBV11-2,TRBJ2-6,ASSAGTGASGANVLT
TRBV15,TRBJ2-5,ATSRDILAGETQY
TRBV12-3/TRBV12-4,TRBJ2-5,ASSRQLGETQY
TRBV14,TRBJ1-4,VSSQIRKGGEKLF
TRBV7-9,TRBJ2-1,ASCESSYNEQF
TRBV7-2,TRBJ2-7,ASTNEGADLHEQY
TRBV20-1,TRBJ2-7,SARGDGVHSYEQY
TRBV7-2,TRBJ1-1,ASSSTTGGNTEAF
TRBV10-3,TRBJ1-6,AISETSISSPLH
TRBV2,TRBJ1-2,ASSEGGPQVGYT
TRBV2,TRBJ2-3,ASSELAFTDTQY
TRBV5-5,TRBJ1-5,ASRRSGGWNQPQH
TRBV29-1,TRBJ1-1,RGDLLGTEAF
TRBV24-1,TRBJ2-1,ATSDPGLAEVSYNEQF
TRBV24-1,TRBJ2-1,ATSDAGLDNEQF
TRBV9,TRBJ2-1,ASSKGGRVDEQF
TRBV15,TRBJ2-1,ATSVERGSEQF
TRBV19,TRBJ2-3,ASSTEGRTDTQY
TRBV20-1,TRBJ2-1,SARAGGGHYNEQF
TRBV28,TRBJ2-7,ASSLDHPYEQY